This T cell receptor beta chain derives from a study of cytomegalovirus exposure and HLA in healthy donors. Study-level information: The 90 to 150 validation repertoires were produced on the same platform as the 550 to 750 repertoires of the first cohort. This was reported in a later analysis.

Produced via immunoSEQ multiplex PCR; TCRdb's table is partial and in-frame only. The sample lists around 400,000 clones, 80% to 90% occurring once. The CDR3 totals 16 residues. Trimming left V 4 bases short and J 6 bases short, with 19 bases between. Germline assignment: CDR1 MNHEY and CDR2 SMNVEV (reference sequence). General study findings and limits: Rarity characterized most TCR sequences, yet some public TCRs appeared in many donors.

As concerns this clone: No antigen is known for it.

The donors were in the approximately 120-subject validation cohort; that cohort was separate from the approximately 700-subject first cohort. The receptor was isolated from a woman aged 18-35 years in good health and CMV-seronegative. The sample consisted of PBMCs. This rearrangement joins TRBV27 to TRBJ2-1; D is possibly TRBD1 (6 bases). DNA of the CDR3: TGTGCCAGCAGTTCCGGGTTTCTACAGGGTGGCAATGAGCAGTTCTTC. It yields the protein CASSSGFLQGGNEQFF.